This TCR beta chain was documented in a study of regulatory and conventional T cells in RAG deficiency. Study observations and caveats: Compared with controls, unique Treg TCR beta sequences dropped approximately 100-fold in Omenn syndrome and CID/AS. Omenn CD25-high CD127-low cells may be activated cells, not true Tregs. Shorter CDR3s in all patient subsets; >90% Treg-Tconv overlap in Omenn.

Genomic DNA came from blood conventional CD4+ T cells gated CD25-low CD127-high. The CDR3 has 14 residues. The V end was cut by 6 bases, the J end by 1 base, with 12 bases between. Germline V lookup: CDR1 MNHEY, CDR2 SVGAGI. With respect to this clone: Its antigen remains unknown.

Sequencing used immunoSEQ multiplex PCR; TCRdb keeps in-frame clones, though not all of them. The sample holds roughly 30,000 clones, more than 90% seen once. These data also featured in a second study, about regulatory T cells. This second study notes: The PCR used 52 TRBV and 13 TRBJ primers. Regulatory T cells showed the strongest V-J pair restriction and V/J gene skewing among patient repertoires.

The specimen was CD25- CD4+ T cells sorted from blood. The chain joins TRBV6-5 to TRBJ1-1; D remains unclear. The origin of this receptor is a human donor in good health. The CDR3 region is CASRPDFRNTEAFF. CDR3 nucleotide sequence: TGTGCCAGCAGACCCGACTTCAGGAACACTGAAGCTTTCTTT.